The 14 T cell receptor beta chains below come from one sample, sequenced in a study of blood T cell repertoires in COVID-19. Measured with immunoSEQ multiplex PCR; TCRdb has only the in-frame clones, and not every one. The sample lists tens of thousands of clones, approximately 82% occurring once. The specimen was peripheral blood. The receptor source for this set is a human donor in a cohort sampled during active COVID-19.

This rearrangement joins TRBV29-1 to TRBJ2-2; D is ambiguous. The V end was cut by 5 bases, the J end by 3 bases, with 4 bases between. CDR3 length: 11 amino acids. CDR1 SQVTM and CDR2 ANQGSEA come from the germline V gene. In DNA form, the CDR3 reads TGCAGCGTTCTCTACACCGGGGAGCTGTTTTTT. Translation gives CSVLYTGELFF.

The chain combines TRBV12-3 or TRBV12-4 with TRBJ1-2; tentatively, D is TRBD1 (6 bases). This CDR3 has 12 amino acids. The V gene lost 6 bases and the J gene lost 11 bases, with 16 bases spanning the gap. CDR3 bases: TGTGCCAGCAGGCCCCCCAACAGGGCTTACACCTTC. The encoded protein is CASRPPNRAYTF.

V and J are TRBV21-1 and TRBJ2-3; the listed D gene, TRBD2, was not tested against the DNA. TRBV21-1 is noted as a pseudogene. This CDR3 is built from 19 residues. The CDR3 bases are TGTGCCAGCAGAACGGACAGGAGAGTTAGCGGGGGAGCTGGAGATACGCAGTATTTT. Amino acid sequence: CASRTDRRVSGGAGDTQYF.

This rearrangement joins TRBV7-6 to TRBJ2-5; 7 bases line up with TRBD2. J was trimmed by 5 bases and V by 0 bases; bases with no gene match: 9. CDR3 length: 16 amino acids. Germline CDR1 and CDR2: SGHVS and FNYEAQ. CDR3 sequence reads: CASSLAVRGGVETQYF. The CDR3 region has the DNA TGTGCCAGCAGCTTAGCTGTCCGCGGGGGAGTGGAGACCCAGTACTTC.

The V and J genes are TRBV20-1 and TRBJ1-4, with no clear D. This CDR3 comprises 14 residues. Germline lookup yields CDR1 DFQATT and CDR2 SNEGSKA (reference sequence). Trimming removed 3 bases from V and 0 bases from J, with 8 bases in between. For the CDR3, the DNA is TGCAGTGCTAGTCCGCAGACAACTAATGAAAAACTGTTTTTT. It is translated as CSASPQTTNEKLFF.

CDR3 in DNA: TGCGCCAGCAGCCCCAACGCAGGGGACGAGCAGTACTTC. Translated: CASSPNAGDEQYF. This sequence joins TRBV5-1 and TRBJ2-7; TRBD1 might be the D (6 bases). Trimming left V 4 bases short and J 5 bases short, with 13 bases between. The CDR3 sequence is 13 residues long. Germline V gene lookup returns CDR1 SGHRS and CDR2 YFSETQ.

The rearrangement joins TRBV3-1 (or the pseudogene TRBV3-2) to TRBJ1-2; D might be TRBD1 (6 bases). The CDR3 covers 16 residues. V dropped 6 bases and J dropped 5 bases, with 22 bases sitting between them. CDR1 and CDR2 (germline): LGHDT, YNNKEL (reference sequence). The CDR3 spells CASRKGAGGRKYGYTF. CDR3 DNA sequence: TGTGCCAGCAGAAAAGGGGCGGGGGGCCGTAAGTATGGCTACACCTTC.

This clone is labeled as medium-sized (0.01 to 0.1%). The CDR3 nucleotides read TGTGCCAGCAGCGTGACAGGTGGGGGCTCCTATCCCCAGCATTTT. It encodes CASSVTGGGSYPQHF. J is TRBJ1-5 and V is TRBV11-2, with D maybe TRBD1 (6 bases). Trimming shortened V by 5 bases and J by 10 bases, and 21 bases separated the two germline ends. Germline assignment: CDR1 SGHAT and CDR2 FQNNGV. The CDR3 length is 15 residues.

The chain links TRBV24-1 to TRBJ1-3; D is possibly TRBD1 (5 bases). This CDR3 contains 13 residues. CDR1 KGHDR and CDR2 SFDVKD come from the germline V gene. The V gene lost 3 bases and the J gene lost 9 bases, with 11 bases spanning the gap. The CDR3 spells CATSDVPQGTIYF. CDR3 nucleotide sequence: TGTGCCACCAGTGATGTCCCCCAGGGCACCATATATTTT.

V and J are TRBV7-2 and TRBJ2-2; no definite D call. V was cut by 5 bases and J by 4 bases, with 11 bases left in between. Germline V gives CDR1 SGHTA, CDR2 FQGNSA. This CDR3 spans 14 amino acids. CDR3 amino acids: CASSLSSGTGELFF. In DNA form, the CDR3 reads TGTGCCAGCAGCCTCAGTTCGGGCACCGGGGAGCTGTTTTTT.

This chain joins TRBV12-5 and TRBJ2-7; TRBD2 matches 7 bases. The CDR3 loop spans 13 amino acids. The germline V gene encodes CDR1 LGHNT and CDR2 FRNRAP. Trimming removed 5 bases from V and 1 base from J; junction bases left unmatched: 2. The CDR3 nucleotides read TGTGCTAGTGGTCGGGGACTATCCTACGAGCAGTACTTC. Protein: CASGRGLSYEQYF.

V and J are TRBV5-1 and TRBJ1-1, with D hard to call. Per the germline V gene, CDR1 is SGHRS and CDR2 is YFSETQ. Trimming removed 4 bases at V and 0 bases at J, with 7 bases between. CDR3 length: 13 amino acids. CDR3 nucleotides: TGCGCCAGCAGCGAGAGGGTGAACACTGAAGCTTTCTTT. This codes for CASSERVNTEAFF.

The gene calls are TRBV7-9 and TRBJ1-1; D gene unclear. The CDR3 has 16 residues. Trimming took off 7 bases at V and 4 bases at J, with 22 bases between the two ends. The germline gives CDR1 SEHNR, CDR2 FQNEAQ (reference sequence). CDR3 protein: CASTSQGAARGTEAFF. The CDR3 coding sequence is TGTGCCAGCACCTCCCAAGGAGCAGCGCGGGGCACTGAAGCTTTCTTT.

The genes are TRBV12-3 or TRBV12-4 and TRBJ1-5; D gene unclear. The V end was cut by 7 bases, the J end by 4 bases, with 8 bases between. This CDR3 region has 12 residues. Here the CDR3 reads CASTEQNQPQHF. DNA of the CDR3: TGTGCCAGCACTGAACAGAATCAGCCCCAGCATTTT.